A single sample is the source of the 7 T cell receptor beta chains below, sequenced in a study of OX40 agonist ivuxolimab in advanced cancers. TCRdb's table, derived via immunoSEQ multiplex PCR, lists solely in-frame clones and lacks some. The sample contains under 65,000 clones, roughly 90% of which appear only once. This specimen was CD4+ or CD8+ T cells sorted from blood, taken in a trial of the OX40 agonist ivuxolimab. The receptors derive from an adult with an advanced solid tumor such as melanoma, head and neck, liver or kidney cancer.

The chain recombines TRBV10-3 with TRBJ2-5; no firm D call. Trimming pared 2 bases from V and 2 bases from J, leaving 12 bases between. The CDR3 sequence is 15 residues long. The V gene's germline CDR1 is ENHRY and CDR2 SYGVKD. The CDR3 region has the DNA TGTGCCATCAGTGAGAATCCGGCCGCTCAAGAGACCCAGTACTTC. This translates into CAISENPAAQETQYF.

The gene calls are TRBV10-3 and TRBJ1-1; 8 nucleotides agree with TRBD1. Germline V gene sequence: CDR1 ENHRY, CDR2 SYGVKD. The CDR3 is 11 amino acids. The junction had 5 bases not matched to a gene; V was cut back by 6 bases and J by 11 bases. CDR3 sequence (DNA): TGTGCCATCAGGGAACAGGGGGAGGCTTTCTTT. Residues: CAIREQGEAFF.

The V and J genes are TRBV15 and TRBJ2-3; perhaps TRBD2 as D (6 bases). Germline V gene data show CDR1 as LNHNV and CDR2 as YYDKDF (reference sequence). The CDR3 is 16 residues long. V lost 5 bases and J 0 bases, leaving 15 bases between the germline ends. CDR3: CATSSRGDPSTDTQYF. The CDR3 DNA sequence: TGTGCCACCAGCTCACGCGGGGACCCTAGCACAGATACGCAGTATTTT.

The CDR3 loop reads CASSNYFAGVDTQYF. The CDR3 nucleotides are TGTGCCAGTAGTAACTACTTCGCGGGAGTAGATACGCAGTATTTT. This chain joins TRBV19 and TRBJ2-3; 7 nucleotides agree with TRBD2. Germline trimming cut 4 bases from V and 5 bases from J; bases unmatched to any gene: 9. The CDR3 is made up of 15 amino acids. Germline lookup yields CDR1 LNHDA and CDR2 SQIVND (reference sequence). The variable domain in full, with the rest retrieved from reference TRBV19 and TRBJ2-3, is DGGITQSPKYLFRKEGQNVTLSCEQNLNHDAMYWYRQDPGQGLRLIYYSQIVNDFQKGDIAEGYSVSREKKESFPLTVTSAQKNPTAFYLCASSNYFAGVDTQYFGPGTRLTVL.

A word on this clone: Its ends do not fully match the called genes, so a read error is possible. The genes are TRBV2 and TRBJ2-7, with 7 bases fitting TRBD1. Germline values: CDR1 SNHLY, CDR2 FYNNEI. The CDR3 totals 11 residues. The CDR3 here is CASRRQGSQDF. The DNA for the CDR3 is TGTGCCAGCAGACGACAGGGATCGCAAGACTTC.

The V gene is TRBV5-4, the J gene TRBJ2-1, with 8 bases fitting TRBD2. The ends lost 4 bases at V and 4 bases at J; junction bases unmatched: 13. Germline CDR1 is SGHNT and CDR2 is YYREEE (reference sequence). The CDR3 sequence is 17 residues long. In DNA form, the CDR3 reads TGTGCCAGCAGCCTTGGTCCTAGCGGGCCCCGTTACAATGAGCAGTTCTTC. This codes for CASSLGPSGPRYNEQFF.

V usage is TRBV6-5 and J usage is TRBJ1-3; no definite D call. The ends were cut back, 7 bases at V and 0 bases at J, with 10 bases in the middle. The V gene's germline CDR1 is MNHEY and CDR2 SVGAGI. The CDR3 contains 14 residues. CDR3 amino acids: CASNDRSSGNTIYF. The CDR3 nucleotides are TGTGCCAGCAATGATCGGAGCTCTGGAAACACCATATATTTT.